What follows are 32 T cell receptor beta chains derived from one specimen sequenced in a study of PD-1 blockade in classical Hodgkin lymphoma. Each patient's relapse followed autologous stem cell transplantation, and brentuximab vedotin exposure varied. Here immunoSEQ multiplex PCR was the method, and the copy in TCRdb shows in-frame clones only, minus some. This repertoire shows approximately 19,000 clones, 77% found once; its top ten account for about 40%. Sequences were derived from peripheral blood mononuclear cells (PBMCs), sampled before the second cycle of nivolumab. These receptors were collected from a human donor with classical Hodgkin lymphoma.

The chain combines TRBV10-3 with TRBJ1-2, with D possibly matching TRBD1 (6 bases). V lost 3 bases and J lost 1, with 21 bases in between. CDR1 ENHRY and CDR2 SYGVKD come from the germline V gene. CDR3 length: 18 residues. The CDR3 protein is CAISDLRDKVCSNYGYTF. CDR3 DNA sequence: TGTGCCATCAGTGATCTGCGGGACAAGGTATGTAGTAACTATGGCTACACCTTC.

The rearrangement links TRBV14 to TRBJ2-7, with TRBD1 identical over 8 bases. Trimming removed 3 bases from V and 2 bases from J; junction bases left unmatched: 3. Germline V gene sequence: CDR1 SGHDN, CDR2 FVKESK. The CDR3 totals 14 residues. The CDR3 loop is CASSHGQGPYEQYF. CDR3 nucleotides: TGTGCCAGCAGCCACGGACAGGGTCCCTACGAGCAGTACTTC.

Judged by abundance, this clone is medium-sized (0.01 to 0.1%). V usage is TRBV4-1 and J usage is TRBJ1-3; TRBD1 might be the D (6 bases). Trimming removed 2 bases at V and 0 bases at J, with 14 bases between. The CDR3 totals 17 residues. Per the germline V gene, CDR1 is MGHRA and CDR2 is YSYEKL. Written as DNA, the CDR3 is TGCGCCAGCAGCCAACCCACGGACAGAGACTCTGGAAACACCATATATTTT. Protein sequence: CASSQPTDRDSGNTIYF.

The gene calls are TRBV18 and TRBJ2-5; 7 bases map to TRBD1. V dropped 4 bases and J dropped 2; count of bases not matched to a gene: 7. This CDR3 spans 15 amino acids. Germline V gives CDR1 KGHSH, CDR2 LQKENI. The CDR3: CASSLRTGGQETQYF. The CDR3 DNA sequence: TGTGCCAGCTCACTACGGACAGGAGGTCAAGAGACCCAGTACTTC.

This chain uses TRBV9 with TRBJ2-3; TRBD2 is a possible D gene (5 bases). The CDR3 sequence is 17 residues long. The germline V gene has CDR1 SGDLS and CDR2 YYNGEE. Trimming left V 6 bases short and J 0 bases short, with 20 bases between. Here the CDR3 reads CASIAQDWTPSTDTQYF. In DNA form, the CDR3 reads TGTGCCAGCATCGCCCAAGATTGGACTCCTAGCACAGATACGCAGTATTTT.

This clone was seen a handful of times. This sequence joins TRBV7-9 and TRBJ2-6; D is ambiguous. V gave up 2 bases and J gave up 4 bases, with 9 bases separating them. This CDR3 is 15 amino acids long. Germline V CDR1 and CDR2: SEHNR, FQNEAQ (reference sequence). The CDR3 sequence is CASSLSEAGANVLTF. The CDR3 nucleotides read TGTGCCAGCAGCTTAAGCGAGGCCGGGGCCAACGTCCTGACTTTC.

Comment on this clone: The sample has other DNA sequences that encode this CDR3 too. The V and J genes are TRBV28 and TRBJ1-5, with D possibly TRBD1 on 6 matching bases. Germline CDR1 MDHEN, CDR2 SYDVKM. The CDR3 has 14 residues. V gave up 7 bases and J gave up 4 bases, with 14 bases separating them. The CDR3 spells CASILGGGNQPQHF. For the CDR3, the DNA is TGTGCCAGCATCCTAGGGGGGGGAAATCAGCCCCAGCATTTT.

The rearrangement uses TRBV30 and TRBJ2-2; TRBD1 is a possible D gene (6 bases). With 2 bases removed from V and 0 bases from J, the gap between germline ends came to 10 bases. From germline, CDR1 is GTSNPN and CDR2 SVGIG (reference sequence). The CDR3 length is 15 residues. CDR3 protein: CAWSHGGANTGELFF. The CDR3 coding sequence is TGTGCCTGGAGTCATGGGGGCGCGAACACCGGGGAGCTGTTTTTT.

This clone was seen a handful of times. The CDR3 DNA sequence: TGCGCCAGCAGCCAAGAACCTTGGACAGGTTCGGACGAGCAGTACTTC. It yields the protein CASSQEPWTGSDEQYF. The V gene is TRBV4-1, the J gene TRBJ2-7; TRBD1 aligns across 7 bases. Germline CDR1 is MGHRA and CDR2 is YSYEKL. The CDR3 extends over 16 amino acids. Trimming cost V 0 bases and J 5 bases; bases outside gene matches: 10.

The rearrangement links TRBV7-9 to TRBJ2-5, with D perhaps TRBD2 (6 bases). The CDR3 is made up of 14 amino acids. The V end was cut by 4 bases, the J end by 3 bases, with 12 bases between. Germline loops: CDR1 SEHNR, CDR2 FQNEAQ (reference sequence). CDR3 residues: CASSYQGGEETQYF. CDR3 sequence (DNA): TGTGCCAGCAGCTATCAGGGAGGCGAAGAGACCCAGTACTTC. The whole variable domain, remainder taken from reference TRBV7-9 and TRBJ2-5, is DTGVSQNPRHKITKRGQNVTFRCDPISEHNRLYWYRQTLGQGPEFLTYFQNEAQLEKSRLLSDRFSAERPKGSFSTLEIQRTEQGDSAMYLCASSYQGGEETQYFGPGTRLLVL.

In regard to this clone: One junction end disagrees with the germline gene, perhaps due to a read error. CDR3 residues: CAIGEAGVLQETQYF. CDR3 coding DNA: TGTGCCATCGGTGAAGCGGGAGTGCTCCAAGAGACCCAGTACTTC. The rearrangement uses TRBV10-3 and TRBJ2-5; 8 bases match TRBD2. Looked up from germline, CDR1 is ENHRY and CDR2 is SYGVKD. This CDR3 region has 15 residues.

Of note for this clone: The same CDR3 arises from other DNA sequences in this sample as well. The chain uses TRBV29-1 and TRBJ2-2; possibly TRBD2 for D (6 bases). V shed 7 bases and J shed 5 bases, with 14 bases lying between them. Per the germline V gene, CDR1 is SQVTM and CDR2 is ANQGSEA. CDR3 size: 13 residues. The chain's CDR3 is CSGAAAGTGELFF. CDR3 coding DNA: TGCAGCGGCGCCGCGGCGGGGACCGGGGAGCTGTTTTTT.

This chain connects TRBV2 to TRBJ1-2, with 8 nucleotides matching TRBD1. Germline V gene data show CDR1 as SNHLY and CDR2 as FYNNEI. This CDR3 spans 15 amino acids. Trimming cost V 7 bases and J 3 bases; bases outside gene matches: 10. This CDR3 is CASNRPGQDDYGYTF. In nucleotides, the CDR3 is TGTGCCAGCAATCGACCGGGACAGGACGACTATGGCTACACCTTC.

This clone appeared a single time. The rearrangement uses TRBV27 and TRBJ2-7, with a tentative D call TRBD1 (6 bases). CDR3 size: 14 residues. With 6 bases removed from V and 3 bases from J, the gap between germline ends came to 15 bases. Looked up from germline, CDR1 is MNHEY and CDR2 is SMNVEV (reference sequence). The CDR3 DNA reads as TGTGCCAGCAGGACTATTGGGGGCTACTACGAGCAGTACTTC. Residues: CASRTIGGYYEQYF.

CDR3 sequence (DNA): TGTGCCAGCTCCCCCACAAAGGGGAACTACGAGCAGTACTTC. Amino acid sequence: CASSPTKGNYEQYF. The chain recombines TRBV18 with TRBJ2-7, with a possible D match to TRBD1 (5 bases). CDR1 and CDR2 from the germline V gene are KGHSH and LQKENI. The CDR3 is 14 amino acids. V dropped 6 bases and J dropped 3 bases, with 15 bases sitting between them.

The chain is built from TRBV19 and TRBJ1-3; 8 bases line up with TRBD1. The CDR3 totals 15 residues. Germline loops: CDR1 LNHDA, CDR2 SQIVND (reference sequence). After removal of 5 bases from V and 2 bases from J, the junction contained 5 bases not matched to a gene. The CDR3 sequence: CASSHRGSAGNTIYF. The CDR3 DNA reads TGTGCCAGTAGTCACAGGGGGTCGGCTGGAAACACCATATATTTT.

This rearrangement joins TRBV7-2 to TRBJ2-3; the D gene is possibly TRBD1 (5 bases). CDR3 size: 15 residues. Trimming stripped 6 bases from V and 0 bases from J, with 13 bases between. The germline V gene has CDR1 SGHTA and CDR2 FQGNSA. CDR3 in DNA: TGTGCCAGCAGGGACACCCCCCTTAGCACAGATACGCAGTATTTT. This gives the protein CASRDTPLSTDTQYF.

Notes on this clone: Other DNA sequences in this specimen translate into the identical CDR3. This chain connects TRBV10-3 to TRBJ2-2; D tentatively fits TRBD1 or TRBD2 (6 bases each). The CDR3 sequence is 13 residues long. Germline CDR1 reads ENHRY; CDR2 reads SYGVKD. Trimming took off 6 bases at V and 5 bases at J, with 10 bases between the two ends. CDR3 protein: CAISEGGTGELFF. The DNA of the CDR3 is TGTGCCATCAGCGAAGGGGGGACCGGGGAGCTGTTTTTT.

The J gene is TRBJ2-7, the V gene TRBV4-3; weak D call: TRBD1 (5 bases). Germline V gene data show CDR1 as LGHNA and CDR2 as YSLEER. Trimming removed 4 bases at V and 3 bases at J, with 10 bases between. The CDR3 runs to 13 residues. CDR3 nucleotide sequence: TGCGCCAGCAGCCTGGACAAACGCTACGAGCAGTACTTC. Its translation: CASSLDKRYEQYF.

This rearrangement joins TRBV4-1 to TRBJ2-5; 9 bases align to TRBD2. CDR1 and CDR2 from the germline V gene are MGHRA and YSYEKL. With V trimmed by 5 bases and J by 4 bases, 11 bases remained unmatched. This CDR3 is built from 16 residues. In DNA form, the CDR3 reads TGCGCCAGCAGCGGGGTGTCTAGCGGGGACGCAGAGACCCAGTACTTC. This translates into CASSGVSSGDAETQYF.

The chain employs TRBV7-9 and TRBJ2-1, with 8 bases fitting TRBD1. V was pared by 5 bases and J by 8 bases, with 11 bases of the junction left unmatched. CDR3 length: 15 residues. In germline, CDR1 is SEHNR, CDR2 FQNEAQ (reference sequence). The chain's CDR3 is CASSGGQGSRDEQFF. CDR3 sequence (DNA): TGTGCCAGCAGCGGTGGACAGGGCTCGAGGGATGAGCAGTTCTTC.

This chain links TRBV25-1 with TRBJ2-5; D might be TRBD2 (6 bases). This CDR3 has 14 residues. In germline, CDR1 is MGHDK, CDR2 SYGVNS. V was pared by 8 bases and J by 3 bases, with 16 bases between. Written as DNA, the CDR3 is TGTGCCAGCGGAGGGCTATTTGATAAAGAGACCCAGTACTTC. Translating it yields CASGGLFDKETQYF.

V is TRBV15 and J is TRBJ2-2; either TRBD1 or TRBD2 may fit D (5 bases each). CDR3 size: 14 residues. Germline lookup yields CDR1 LNHNV and CDR2 YYDKDF (reference sequence). Trimming shortened V by 0 bases and J by 6 bases, and 8 bases separated the two germline ends. The CDR3 DNA reads TGTGCCACCAGCAGAGATCGGGGCCCCGGGGAGCTGTTTTTT. Its translation: CATSRDRGPGELFF.

This clone was seen a handful of times. The chain joins TRBV19 to TRBJ2-1; D gene ambiguous. V dropped 6 bases and J dropped 4 bases, with 10 bases sitting between them. The length of the CDR3 is 13 residues. Germline V gene lookup returns CDR1 LNHDA and CDR2 SQIVND (reference sequence). The CDR3 sequence: CASRLSSYNEQFF. The CDR3 DNA is TGTGCCAGTAGGCTTAGTAGTTACAATGAGCAGTTCTTC. Filled out from reference TRBV19 and TRBJ2-1, the complete variable domain reads DGGITQSPKYLFRKEGQNVTLSCEQNLNHDAMYWYRQDPGQGLRLIYYSQIVNDFQKGDIAEGYSVSREKKESFPLTVTSAQKNPTAFYLCASRLSSYNEQFFGPGTRLTVL.

This clone was counted between two and nine times. The chain joins TRBV30 to TRBJ1-1; the D is unclear. Trimming took off 3 bases at V and 5 bases at J, with 7 bases between the two ends. The CDR3 spans 11 residues. Germline V lookup: CDR1 GTSNPN, CDR2 SVGIG (reference sequence). CDR3 amino acids: CAWRAITEAFF. The CDR3 bases are TGTGCCTGGAGAGCGATAACTGAAGCTTTCTTT.

This clone was picked up a small number of times. This chain connects TRBV4-1 to TRBJ1-5; D perhaps matches TRBD1 (5 bases). Germline lookup yields CDR1 MGHRA and CDR2 YSYEKL. CDR3 size: 15 residues. Trimming took off 3 bases at V and 0 bases at J, with 9 bases between the two ends. CDR3 sequence reads: CASSQDTYSNQPQHF. CDR3 nucleotides: TGCGCCAGCAGCCAGGACACCTATAGCAATCAGCCCCAGCATTTT.

This chain connects TRBV9 to TRBJ1-5; no definite D call. The V end lost 0 bases, the J end lost 2 bases, and 9 bases lay between the germline ends. Germline CDR1 SGDLS, CDR2 YYNGEE. CDR3 length equals 15 residues. CDR3 residues: CASSVDERGNQPQHF. The DNA of the CDR3 is TGTGCCAGCAGCGTAGACGAGAGGGGCAATCAGCCCCAGCATTTT.

The chain couples TRBV7-2 to TRBJ2-7; D gene uncertain. This CDR3 has 14 amino acids. Deletions cut 6 bases from V and 0 bases from J, with 12 bases between. Germline CDR1 reads SGHTA; CDR2 reads FQGNSA. This chain's CDR3 is CASRRTRSSYEQYF. In nucleotides, the CDR3 is TGTGCCAGCAGACGGACGCGTAGCTCCTACGAGCAGTACTTC.

The rearrangement uses TRBV11-2 and TRBJ2-7; TRBD2 might be the D (7 bases). Trimming took off 5 bases at V and 3 bases at J, with 17 bases between the two ends. The CDR3 is made up of 15 amino acids. Germline V gene sequence: CDR1 SGHAT, CDR2 FQNNGV. The CDR3 region has the DNA TGTGCCAGCAGCCAGGGAGGGACATCGCACTACGAGCAGTACTTC. This encodes CASSQGGTSHYEQYF.

The chain employs TRBV6-6 and TRBJ1-3, with 9 nucleotides matching TRBD1. Germline V gene sequence: CDR1 MNHNY, CDR2 SVGAGI (reference sequence). The CDR3 covers 15 residues. Trimming at V came to 6 bases and at J to 4 bases, leaving 7 bases not matched to a gene. CDR3 DNA sequence: TGTGCCAGCAGCCCCGCGACAGGGGGAGGAAACACCATATATTTT. Protein sequence: CASSPATGGGNTIYF.

The CDR3 protein is CASTPGTGGGYTF. The CDR3, as DNA: TGTGCCAGCACCCCAGGGACAGGGGGCGGCTACACCTTC. The chain has TRBV2 and TRBJ1-2; 12 bases are a match to TRBD1. With 7 bases clipped from V and 8 bases from J, the junction kept 5 bases outside the gene matches. This CDR3 has 13 residues. Germline V gene lookup returns CDR1 SNHLY and CDR2 FYNNEI.

This clone showed up just once. This chain connects TRBV4-1 to TRBJ2-2, with TRBD1 matching 9 bases. With 2 bases clipped from V and 6 bases from J, the junction kept 4 bases outside the gene matches. The CDR3 is made up of 15 amino acids. Per the germline V gene, CDR1 is MGHRA and CDR2 is YSYEKL. As DNA, the CDR3 is TGCGCCAGCAGCCAACCGGGACAGGGATCCGGGGAGCTGTTTTTT. It yields the protein CASSQPGQGSGELFF.